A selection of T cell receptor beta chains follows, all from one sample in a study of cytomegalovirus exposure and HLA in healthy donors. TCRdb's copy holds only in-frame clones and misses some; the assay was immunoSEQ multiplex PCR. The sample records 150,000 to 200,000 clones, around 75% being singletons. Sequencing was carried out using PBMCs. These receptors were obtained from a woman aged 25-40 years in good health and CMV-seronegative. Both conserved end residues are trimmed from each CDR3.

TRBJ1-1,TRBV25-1,ASSGIPGKGKNTEAF
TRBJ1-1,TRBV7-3,ASSREGGMNTEAF
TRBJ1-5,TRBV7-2,ASSKAGSGQPQH
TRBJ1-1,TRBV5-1,ASSSTRRDRHEAF
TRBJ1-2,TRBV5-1,ASSLGPTNYGYT
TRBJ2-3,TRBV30,AWSVFGGGSTDTQY
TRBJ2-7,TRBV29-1,SVETGTGVDEQY
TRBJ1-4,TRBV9,ASSAQQGANEKLF
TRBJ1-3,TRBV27,ASSFTGESGNTIY
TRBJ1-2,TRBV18,ASSPPQGAVGYGYT
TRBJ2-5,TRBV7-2,ASSSRDRGETQY
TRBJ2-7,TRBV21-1,ASSTFTNLAGVGTGQY
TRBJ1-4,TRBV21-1,ASSKLDGGGEKLF
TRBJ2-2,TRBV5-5,ASSNRGRGTGELF
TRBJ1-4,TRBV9,ASSSTGDNEKLF
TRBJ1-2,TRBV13,ASSPFMGGRGGYT
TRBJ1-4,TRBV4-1,ASRLRNTGSEKLF
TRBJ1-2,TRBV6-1,ASSEIVGYT
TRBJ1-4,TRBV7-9,ASSLRGSSNEKLF
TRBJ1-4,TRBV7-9,ASSRGDEKLF
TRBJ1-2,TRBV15,ATSRVRGGARFTVNYGYT
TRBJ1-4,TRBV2,ASKPTQGEKLF